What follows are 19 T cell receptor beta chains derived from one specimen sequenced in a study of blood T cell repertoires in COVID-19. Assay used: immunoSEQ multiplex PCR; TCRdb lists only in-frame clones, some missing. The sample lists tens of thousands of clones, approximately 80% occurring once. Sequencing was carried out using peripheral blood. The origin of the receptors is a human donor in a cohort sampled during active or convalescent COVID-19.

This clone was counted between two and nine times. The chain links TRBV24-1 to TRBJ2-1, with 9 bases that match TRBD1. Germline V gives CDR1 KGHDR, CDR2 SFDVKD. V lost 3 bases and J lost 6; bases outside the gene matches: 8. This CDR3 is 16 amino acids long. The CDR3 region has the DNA TGTGCCACCAGTGATACCGGGACAGGGTCGGCCAATGAGCAGTTCTTC. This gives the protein CATSDTGTGSANEQFF.

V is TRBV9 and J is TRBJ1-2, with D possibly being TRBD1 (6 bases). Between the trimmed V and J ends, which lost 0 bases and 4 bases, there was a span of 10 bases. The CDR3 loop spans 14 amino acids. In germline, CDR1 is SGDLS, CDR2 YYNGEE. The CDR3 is CASSVVTGPYGYTF. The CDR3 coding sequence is TGTGCCAGCAGCGTAGTGACAGGACCCTATGGCTACACCTTC.

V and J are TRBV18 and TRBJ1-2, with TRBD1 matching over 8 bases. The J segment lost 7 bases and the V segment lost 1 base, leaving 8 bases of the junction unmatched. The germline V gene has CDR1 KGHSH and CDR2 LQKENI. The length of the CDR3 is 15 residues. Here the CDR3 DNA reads TGTGCCAGCTCACCACAGGTTGACAGGGGTGTTGGCTACACCTTC. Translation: CASSPQVDRGVGYTF. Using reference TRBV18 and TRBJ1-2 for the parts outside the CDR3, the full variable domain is NAGVMQNPRHLVRRRGQEARLRCSPMKGHSHVYWYRQLPEEGLKFMVYLQKENIIDESGMPKERFSAEFPKEGPSILRIQQVVRGDSAAYFCASSPQVDRGVGYTFGSGTRLTVV.

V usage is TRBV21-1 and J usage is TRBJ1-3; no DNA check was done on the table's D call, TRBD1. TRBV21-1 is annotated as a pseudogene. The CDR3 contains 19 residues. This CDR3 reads CAGSPTWISTDRSGNTIYF. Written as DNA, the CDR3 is TGTGCCGGCAGCCCTACTTGGATTTCGACAGACCGCTCTGGAAACACCATATATTTT.

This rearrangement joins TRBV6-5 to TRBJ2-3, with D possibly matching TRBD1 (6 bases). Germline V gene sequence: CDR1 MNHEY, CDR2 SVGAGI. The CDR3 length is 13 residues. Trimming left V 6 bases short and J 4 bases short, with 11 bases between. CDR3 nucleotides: TGTGCCAGCAGGAAACCAGGGGCAGATACGCAGTATTTT. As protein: CASRKPGADTQYF.

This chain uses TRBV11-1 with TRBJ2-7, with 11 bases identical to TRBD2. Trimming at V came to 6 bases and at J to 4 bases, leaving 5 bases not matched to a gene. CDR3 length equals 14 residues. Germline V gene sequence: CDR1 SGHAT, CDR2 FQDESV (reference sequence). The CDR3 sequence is CASRGLAEGYEQYF. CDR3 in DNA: TGTGCCAGCAGGGGACTAGCGGAAGGTTACGAGCAGTACTTC.

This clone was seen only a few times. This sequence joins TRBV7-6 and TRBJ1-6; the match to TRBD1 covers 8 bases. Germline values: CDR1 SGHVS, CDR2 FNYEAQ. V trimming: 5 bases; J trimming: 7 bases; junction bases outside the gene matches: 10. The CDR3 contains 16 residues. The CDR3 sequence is CASSRRTGTGNSPLHF. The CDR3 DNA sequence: TGTGCCAGCAGCAGACGTACCGGGACAGGCAATTCACCCCTCCACTTT.

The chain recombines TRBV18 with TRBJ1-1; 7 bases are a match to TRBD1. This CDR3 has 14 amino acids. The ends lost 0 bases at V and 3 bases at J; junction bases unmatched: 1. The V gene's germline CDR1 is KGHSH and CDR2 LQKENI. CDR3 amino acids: CASSPPTGDTEAFF. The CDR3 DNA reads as TGTGCCAGCTCACCACCAACAGGGGACACTGAAGCTTTCTTT.

For the CDR3, the DNA is TGTGCCAGCAGTGGGCGTCAGGGGGTTGGGTCACCCCTCCACTTT. This gives the protein CASSGRQGVGSPLHF. The rearrangement uses TRBV2 and TRBJ1-6; the match to TRBD1 covers 7 bases. Per the germline V gene, CDR1 is SNHLY and CDR2 is FYNNEI. The CDR3 is made up of 15 amino acids. The ends lost 4 bases at V and 10 bases at J; junction bases unmatched: 10.

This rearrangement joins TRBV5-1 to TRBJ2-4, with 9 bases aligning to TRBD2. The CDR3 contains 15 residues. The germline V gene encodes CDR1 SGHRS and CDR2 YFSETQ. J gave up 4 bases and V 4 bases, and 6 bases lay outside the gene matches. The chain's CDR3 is CASSASGEPKNIQYF. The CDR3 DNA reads TGCGCCAGCAGCGCTAGCGGGGAACCGAAAAACATTCAGTACTTC.

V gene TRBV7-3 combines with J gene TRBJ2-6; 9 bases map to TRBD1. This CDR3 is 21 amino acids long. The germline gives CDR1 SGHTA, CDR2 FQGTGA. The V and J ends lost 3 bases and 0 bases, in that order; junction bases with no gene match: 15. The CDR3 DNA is TGTGCCAGCAGCTTCCTCCCTTCAACCGGGACAGGGTTCTCTGGGGCCAACGTCCTGACTTTC. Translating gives CASSFLPSTGTGFSGANVLTF.

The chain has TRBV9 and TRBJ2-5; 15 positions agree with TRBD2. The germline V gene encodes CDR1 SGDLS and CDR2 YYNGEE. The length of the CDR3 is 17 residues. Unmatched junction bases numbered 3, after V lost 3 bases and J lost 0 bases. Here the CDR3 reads CASSAGTSGGNQETQYF. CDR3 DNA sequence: TGTGCCAGCAGCGCCGGGACTAGCGGGGGGAACCAAGAGACCCAGTACTTC. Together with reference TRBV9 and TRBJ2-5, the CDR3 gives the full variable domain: DSGVTQTPKHLITATGQRVTLRCSPRSGDLSVYWYQQSLDQGLQFLIQYYNGEERAKGNILERFSAQQFPDLHSELNLSSLELGDSALYFCASSAGTSGGNQETQYFGPGTRLLVL.

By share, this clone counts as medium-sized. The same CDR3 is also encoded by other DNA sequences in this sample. CDR3 loop: CASSSGLLDTQYF. The CDR3 DNA follows: TGTGCCAGCAGCTCGGGACTCTTAGATACGCAGTATTTT. The V gene is TRBV6-5, the J gene TRBJ2-3; D is possibly TRBD2 (6 bases). The CDR3 has 13 amino acids. The ends were cut back, 6 bases at V and 5 bases at J, with 12 bases in the middle. Germline-derived CDR1 and CDR2 are MNHEY and SVGAGI.

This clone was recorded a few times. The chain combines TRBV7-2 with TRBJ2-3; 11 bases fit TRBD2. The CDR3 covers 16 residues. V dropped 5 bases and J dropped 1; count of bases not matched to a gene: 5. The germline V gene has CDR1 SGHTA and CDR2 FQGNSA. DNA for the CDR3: TGTGCCAGCAGCACTAAACTAGCGGGGGGCACAGATACGCAGTATTTT. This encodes CASSTKLAGGTDTQYF.

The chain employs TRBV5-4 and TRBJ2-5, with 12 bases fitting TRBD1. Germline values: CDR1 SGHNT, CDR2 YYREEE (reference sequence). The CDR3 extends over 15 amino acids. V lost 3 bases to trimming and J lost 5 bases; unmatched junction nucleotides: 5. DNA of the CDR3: TGTGCCAGCAGCTCCGGGACAGGGGGCTTTGAGACCCAGTACTTC. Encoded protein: CASSSGTGGFETQYF. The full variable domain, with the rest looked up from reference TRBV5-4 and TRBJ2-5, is ETGVTQSPTHLIKTRGQQVTLRCSSQSGHNTVSWYQQALGQGPQFIFQYYREEENGRGNFPPRFSGLQFPNYSSELNVNALELDDSALYLCASSSGTGGFETQYFGPGTRLLVL.

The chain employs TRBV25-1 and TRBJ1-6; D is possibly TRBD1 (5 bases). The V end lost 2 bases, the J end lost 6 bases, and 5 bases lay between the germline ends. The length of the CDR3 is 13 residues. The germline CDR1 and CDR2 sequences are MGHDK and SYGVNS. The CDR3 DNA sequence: TGTGCCAGCAGTGAACAGGGTAATTCACCCCTCCACTTT. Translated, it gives CASSEQGNSPLHF. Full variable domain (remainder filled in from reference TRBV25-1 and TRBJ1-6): EADIYQTPRYLVIGTGKKITLECSQTMGHDKMYWYQQDPGMELHLIHYSYGVNSTEKGDLSSESTVSRIRTEHFPLTLESARPSHTSQYLCASSEQGNSPLHFGNGTRLTVT.

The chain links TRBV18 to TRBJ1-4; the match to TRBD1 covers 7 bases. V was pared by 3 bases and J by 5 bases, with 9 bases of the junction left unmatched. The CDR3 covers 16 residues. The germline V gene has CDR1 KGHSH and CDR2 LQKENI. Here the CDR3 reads CASSPNPGTDNEKLFF. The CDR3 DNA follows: TGTGCCAGCTCACCGAACCCCGGGACAGACAATGAAAAACTGTTTTTT.

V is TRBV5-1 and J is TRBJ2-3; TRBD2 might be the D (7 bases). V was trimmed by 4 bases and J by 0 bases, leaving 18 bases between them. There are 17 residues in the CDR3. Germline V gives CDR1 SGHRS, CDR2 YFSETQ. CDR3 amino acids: CASSTGQRGPSTDTQYF. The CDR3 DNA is TGCGCCAGCAGCACCGGACAGCGGGGCCCTAGCACAGATACGCAGTATTTT.

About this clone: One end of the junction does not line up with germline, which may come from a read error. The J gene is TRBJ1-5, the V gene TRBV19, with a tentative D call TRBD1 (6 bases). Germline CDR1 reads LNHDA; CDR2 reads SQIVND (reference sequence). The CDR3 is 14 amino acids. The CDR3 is CASSPSGGDQPQHF. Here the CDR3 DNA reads TGTGCCAGTAGCCCGAGCGGGGGCGATCAACCCCAGCATTTT.